This TCR beta chain emerged from a study of shared clonotypes between healthy human individuals (dated by TCRdb to about 2020). Study-wide context: A couple of women and three men aged 18 to 49 years were included in the cohort. Libraries were prepared and TCR repertoires were sequenced by different laboratories using diverse techniques, in order to increase sequencing depth and limit assay-specific biases. Per donor, leukapheresis produced somewhere between about 0.85 and 10 billion PBMCs. To estimate repertoire size and how much clonotypes are shared between individuals, the study performed deep sequencing of blood TCR repertoires from about 5 healthy adults. For each donor, three plates each were used for CD4 naive and CD4 memory, two plates were used for CD8 naive, and one plate was used for CD8 memory. Overall results and qualifications from the work: Larger estimated clonotype richness was generally found for naive subsets than for memory subsets. About 5% of naive CD4, roughly 3.5% of naive CD8, 2% to 2.5% of memory CD4, and about 0.4% of memory CD8 clonotypes were shared across several donors. Higher generation probabilities were observed for clonotypes shared by all four sorted-subset donors than for non-shared clonotypes. Pairwise subsampling indicated that sequencing depth was expected to affect the degree of clonotype sharing among donors. Sampling was limited to blood, and TCR repertoires in tissue likely differ from TCR repertoires in blood. Incomplete sequencing was indicated by rarefaction of sorted-subset datasets, despite the large sequencing depth. The genetic and exposure-history diversity represented was limited by the small number of donors.

The donors were healthy, HIV-negative adults with no recently reported acute infections or vaccinations. Only Caucasian adults living in Nashville, Tennessee, USA were represented among the donors. Magnetic negative selection was used to enrich CD4+ T cells, after which naive cells were positively selected on CD45RA and the negative fraction became the memory subset. Blood was collected by leukapheresis, and PBMCs were isolated by Ficoll-Histopaque density gradient centrifugation and then cryopreserved in liquid nitrogen vapor phase. Analytical flow cytometry was used to check the purity and quantity of every magnetically sorted T cell population. Genomic DNA was isolated from each sorted fraction and quantified by UV absorbance on a Nanodrop 2000c. Using the deep immunoSEQ assay, multiplex PCR amplified TCR CDR3 regions from genomic DNA. Genomic DNA extracted from each cell subset was distributed evenly over all wells of several immunoSEQ 96-well plates, and each plate served as one replicate. Each replicate PCR for sorted subsets received about 200 ng genomic DNA, equal to roughly 30,000 T cell genomes. Purified libraries were quantified with a Qubit 3.0 fluorometer, sized on a Bioanalyzer 2100, and re-quantified with the KAPA Library Quantification kit. Every immunoSEQ 96-well plate was sequenced on a separate single-read 150-cycle Illumina NextSeq 550 flow cell. Per the source publication's procedure: Because only junctional sequences without quality scores were contained in the immunoSEQ output, filtering matching that applied to full-length reads could not be performed. Sequences were annotated with PyIR, a Python wrapper for IgBLAST v1.9, and V/J genes and CDR3 were assigned using IMGT germline references. Any read was removed if the V/J assignment was weak (E-value above 1e-6), the CDR3 was missing, or the read contained stop codons, out-of-frame junctions, or ambiguous translated residues. V3J clonotypes were defined as sequences sharing the same inferred V gene, J gene, and CDR3 amino acid sequence. To compute the percentage overlap between repertoires, the number of shared unique clonotypes was divided by the size of the smaller repertoire. Repertoire richness was assessed with RTK rarefaction, the Chao1 estimator, and Recon v2.1 estimates of unobserved clonotypes. Generation probabilities for all TCRbeta clonotypes obtained by the gDNA method from a handful of donors were computed using OLGA. The immuneACCESS repertoire file appears here via TCRdb, limited to in-frame rearrangements. These files lack a portion of the clones; in checked studies, under half of the deficit traces to unresolved V genes, and the cause of the others is not known. That table is the source of V, J and clone size, and D and trimming were worked out from the DNA. The sample profile shows approximately 940,000 clones; 76% of them were found once. The top ten clones comprise approximately 1.5% of the sample.

This clone occurred many times. Its antigen remains unidentified. No much larger clone is present one base from it, and per-base qualities are unavailable. The CDR3 starts with the cysteine, ends with the phenylalanine, and has 15 residues. Only the CDR3 DNA is retained, 45 bases long and in frame from the first base. V is clipped by 4 bases and J by 6 bases, and the sequence between their germline boundaries is 19 bases long. Sequences SGHNT (CDR1) and YYREEE (CDR2) are obtained from the germline V gene (reference sequence). The rearranged chain carries TRBV5-4 and TRBJ1-1; D gene: possibly TRBD1, on 6 matching bases. The receptor was derived from a man between 18 and 35 years old in good health. The specimen was memory CD4+ T cells sorted from blood. The cell subset or site label, as the study defines it: CD45RA-negative fraction. The nucleotide sequence reads TGTGCCAGCAGCCCCGGGACATACTTCGTGGCTGAAGCTTTCTTT. It is translated as CASSPGTYFVAEAFF.